These T cell receptor beta chains were read from a single sample in a study of T cells in Graves' hyperthyroidism and ophthalmopathy. TCRdb reanalysed the multiplex PCR reads using MiXCR and keeps one entry per CDR3 protein. The table lists around 280,000 distinct CDR3 sequences, about an eighth of them singletons. Sequenced: blood. The receptor set was obtained from a woman in her 30s with Graves' hyperthyroidism that later progressed to Graves' ophthalmopathy. The CDR3 runs from the conserved cysteine through the conserved F or W. D genes are given only for firm matches. Size is stated for part of the rows, as once, few or many counts, or as a class when the clone is expanded.

many,TRBV7-2,-,TRBJ2-7,CASSLARERQYF,TGTGCCAGCAGCTTAGCGAGGGAGCGGCAGTACTTC
many,TRBV28,-,TRBJ2-7,CASSESEYPYEQYF,TGTGCCAGCAGTGAAAGCGAGTACCCCTACGAGCAGTACTTC
-,TRBV9,TRBD1,TRBJ2-7,CASSEGAGFYEQYF,TGTGCCAGCAGCGAGGGGGCAGGGTTCTACGAGCAGTACTTC
-,TRBV9,TRBD2,TRBJ2-1,CASSVSGSWSGSNEQFF,TGTGCCAGCAGCGTTAGCGGGAGTTGGTCGGGGAGTAATGAGCAGTTCTTC
many,TRBV7-2,TRBD1,TRBJ2-7,CASSLGQGKGEQYF,TGTGCCAGCAGCCTGGGACAGGGAAAGGGCGAGCAGTACTTC
many,TRBV7-2,TRBD1,TRBJ1-1,CASSLGQGLRSRGDTEAFF,TGTGCCAGCAGCTTAGGACAGGGCCTGAGGTCGAGGGGGGACACTGAAGCTTTCTTT
many,TRBV29-1,-,TRBJ1-1,CSVGLGPDTEAFF,TGCAGCGTTGGTCTAGGACCGGACACTGAAGCTTTCTTT
few,TRBV3-1,TRBD1,TRBJ2-7,CASSGGQGAFNEQYF,TGTGCCAGCAGCGGGGGACAGGGGGCTTTCAATGAGCAGTACTTC
many,TRBV20-1,-,TRBJ2-3,CSARRGDTDTQYF,TGCAGTGCTAGAAGGGGGGACACAGATACGCAGTATTTT
many,TRBV27,-,TRBJ2-3,CASSLAGTSTDTQYF,TGTGCCAGCAGTTTAGCGGGAACTAGCACAGATACGCAGTATTTT
many,TRBV28,-,TRBJ2-7,CASSLPGEVYEQYF,TGTGCCAGCAGTTTGCCAGGGGAGGTATATGAGCAGTACTTC
many,TRBV20-1,TRBD1,TRBJ1-5,CSATTGGGVQPQHF,TGCAGTGCAACGACAGGGGGTGGGGTGCAGCCCCAGCATTTT
many,TRBV20-1,-,TRBJ2-7,CSAGTAYEQYF,TGCAGTGCTGGGACTGCCTACGAGCAGTACTTC
many,TRBV12-3/TRBV12-4,-,TRBJ2-4,CASSRDAVGNIQYF,TGTGCCAGCAGCCGGGACGCAGTCGGGAACATTCAGTACTTC
many,TRBV2,-,TRBJ2-6,CASSDFSSGANVLTF,TGTGCCAGCAGCGATTTTAGCTCTGGGGCCAACGTCCTGACTTTC
-,TRBV10-3,-,TRBJ1-6,CAIKDIETSPLHF,TGTGCCATCAAGGACATCGAAACTTCACCCCTCCACTTT
few,TRBV9,-,TRBJ2-7,CASSNGPGEQYF,TGTGCCAGCAGCAATGGCCCGGGCGAGCAGTACTTC
many,TRBV7-2,TRBD2,TRBJ2-1,CASSLEGTNHEQFF,TGTGCCAGCAGCTTAGAGGGGACTAACCATGAGCAGTTCTTC
many,TRBV7-6,-,TRBJ2-2,CASSLALADTGELFF,TGTGCCAGCAGCTTAGCGTTGGCCGACACCGGGGAGCTGTTTTTT
many,TRBV25-1,-,TRBJ2-7,CASSSESSYEQYF,TGTGCCAGCTCCTCCGAGAGCTCCTACGAGCAGTACTTC
many,TRBV12-3/TRBV12-4,TRBD1,TRBJ1-3,CASSTGTGWDGNTIYF,TGTGCCAGCAGTACCGGGACAGGCTGGGACGGAAACACCATATATTTT
-,TRBV10-2,-,TRBJ2-7,CASRDRDEQYF,TGCGCCAGCAGAGACAGAGACGAGCAGTACTTC
-,TRBV7-8,TRBD1,TRBJ1-2,CASSSPWDRGPYGYTF,TGTGCCAGCAGCTCCCCCTGGGACAGGGGGCCTTATGGCTACACCTTC
many,TRBV27,TRBD2,TRBJ2-3,CASSSSLSGGPNTQYF,TGTGCCAGCAGTTCGTCCCTTTCGGGAGGCCCTAATACGCAGTATTTT
few,TRBV30,-,TRBJ2-6,CAFGTVPGANVLTF,TGTGCCTTTGGGACGGTCCCTGGGGCCAACGTCCTGACTTTC
many,TRBV7-2,TRBD1,TRBJ1-1,CASSLATGLNTEAFF,TGTGCCAGCAGCTTAGCGACAGGGTTGAACACTGAAGCTTTCTTT
many,TRBV4-1,-,TRBJ1-5,CASSLGSPQESNQPQHF,TGCGCCAGCAGCCTAGGCTCCCCACAGGAGAGCAATCAGCCCCAGCATTTT
many,TRBV11-2,-,TRBJ2-1,CASSSNNEQFF,TGTGCCAGCAGCTCAAACAATGAGCAGTTCTTC
many,TRBV7-2,-,TRBJ2-3,CASSLDRRGTQYF,TGTGCCAGCAGCTTGGACCGGCGGGGTACGCAGTATTTT
many,TRBV15,TRBD2,TRBJ2-2,CATSRLLAGGGGELFF,TGTGCCACCAGCAGGTTACTAGCGGGAGGAGGCGGGGAGCTGTTTTTT
-,TRBV12-3/TRBV12-4,TRBD1,TRBJ2-7,CASSPGQPLEQYF,TGTGCCAGCAGCCCGGGACAGCCCCTTGAGCAGTACTTC
many,TRBV10-3,-,TRBJ2-7,CAISPGPGYEQYF,TGTGCCATCAGTCCGGGACCCGGCTACGAGCAGTACTTC
few,TRBV4-2,-,TRBJ2-3,CASSQDPSEGTDTQYF,TGTGCCAGCAGCCAAGATCCCTCGGAGGGGACAGATACGCAGTATTTT
-,TRBV19,-,TRBJ2-2,CASSTLEANTGELFF,TGTGCCAGTAGTACGTTAGAGGCGAACACCGGGGAGCTGTTTTTT
few,TRBV7-9,-,TRBJ1-3,CASSFGDGTIYF,TGTGCCAGCAGCTTCGGGGATGGCACCATATATTTT
-,TRBV4-1,-,TRBJ2-1,CASSQDAGSSYNEQFF,TGCGCCAGCAGCCAAGACGCCGGGAGTTCCTACAATGAGCAGTTCTTC
-,TRBV18,TRBD2,TRBJ2-1,CASSPPASGGANEQFF,TGTGCCAGCTCACCACCCGCTAGCGGGGGGGCCAATGAGCAGTTCTTC
-,TRBV6-6,-,TRBJ1-1,CASSYSTPIGATEAFF,TGTGCCAGCAGTTACTCGACACCTATCGGGGCCACTGAAGCTTTCTTT
-,TRBV9,TRBD2,TRBJ2-7,CASSEGSGGTYEQYF,TGTGCCAGCAGCGAGGGTAGCGGGGGGACGTACGAGCAGTACTTC